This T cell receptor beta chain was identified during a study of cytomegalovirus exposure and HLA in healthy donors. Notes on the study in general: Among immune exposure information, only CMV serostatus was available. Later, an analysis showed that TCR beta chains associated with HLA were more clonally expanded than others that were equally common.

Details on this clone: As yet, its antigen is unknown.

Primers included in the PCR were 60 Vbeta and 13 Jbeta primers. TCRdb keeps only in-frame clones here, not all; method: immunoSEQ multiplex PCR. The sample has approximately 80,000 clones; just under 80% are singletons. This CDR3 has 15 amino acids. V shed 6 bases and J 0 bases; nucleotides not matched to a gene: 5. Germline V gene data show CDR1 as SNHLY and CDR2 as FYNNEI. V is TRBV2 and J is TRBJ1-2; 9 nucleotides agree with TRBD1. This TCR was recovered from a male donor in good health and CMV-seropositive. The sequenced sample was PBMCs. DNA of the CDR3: TGTGCCAGCAGAGGGACAGGGCTTACTAACTATGGCTACACCTTC. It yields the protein CASRGTGLTNYGYTF.